This T cell receptor (beta chain) was recorded in a study of blood T cell repertoires in COVID-19. This clone was observed once. Using immunoSEQ multiplex PCR, the repertoire was profiled, and TCRdb retains in-frame clones only, with some absent. The sample yields 65,000 to 75,000 clones, roughly 83% seen once. V shed 1 base and J shed 4 bases, with 13 bases lying between them. Germline V lookup: CDR1 SGHAT, CDR2 FQDESV (reference sequence). The CDR3 is 15 amino acids. The sample was peripheral blood. The TCR originated in a man older than 75 with acute or convalescent COVID-19. The rearrangement links TRBV11-1 to TRBJ1-2, with a tentative D call TRBD1 (6 bases). The DNA of the CDR3 is TGTGCCAGCAGCTTAGGTCCACAGGGATCCTATGGCTACACCTTC. It is translated as CASSLGPQGSYGYTF. Supplemented by reference TRBV11-1 and TRBJ1-2, the full variable domain reads EAEVAQSPRYKITEKSQAVAFWCDPISGHATLYWYRQILGQGPELLVQFQDESVVDDSQLPKDRFSAERLKGVDSTLKIQPAELGDSAMYLCASSLGPQGSYGYTFGSGTRLTVV.